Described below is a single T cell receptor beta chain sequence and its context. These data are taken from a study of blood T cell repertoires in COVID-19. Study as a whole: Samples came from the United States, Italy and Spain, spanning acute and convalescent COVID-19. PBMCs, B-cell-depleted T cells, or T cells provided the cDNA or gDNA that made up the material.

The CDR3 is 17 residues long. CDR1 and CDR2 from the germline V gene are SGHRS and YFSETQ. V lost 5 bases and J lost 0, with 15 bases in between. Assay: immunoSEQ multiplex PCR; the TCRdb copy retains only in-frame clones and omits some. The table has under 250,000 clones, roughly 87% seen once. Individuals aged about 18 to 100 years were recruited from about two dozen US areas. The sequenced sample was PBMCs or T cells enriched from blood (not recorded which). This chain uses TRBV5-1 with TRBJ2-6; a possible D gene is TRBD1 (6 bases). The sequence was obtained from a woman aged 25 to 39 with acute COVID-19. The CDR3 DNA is TGCGCCAGCAGTTTTACATCAGGGGACTCTGGGGCCAACGTCCTGACTTTC. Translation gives CASSFTSGDSGANVLTF.